This T cell receptor beta chain was captured in a study of T cell repertoires in cytomegalovirus infection. Whole-study context: A matching HLA type, together with CMV infection, was signaled by public TCR beta signatures.

General study points: Cumulative frequency (of public TCR beta family members) identified carriers of CMV plus the relevant HLA. In two of eight donors, the top clonotype was HLA-C-restricted CMV-specific.

TCRdb reanalysed the reads using MiXCR and keeps one entry per CDR3 protein. The data contain roughly 300,000 distinct CDR3 sequences, 20% to 30% of them singletons. CDR3 length: 18 residues. Trimming took off 4 bases at V and 0 bases at J, with 17 bases between the two ends. Germline-derived CDR1 and CDR2 are SGHRS and YFSETQ. In regard to this clonotype: Its specificity is not known.

This rearrangement joins TRBV5-1 to TRBJ2-6, with D possibly being TRBD1 or TRBD2 (5 bases each). The TCR originated in a human donor in good health (CMV status not recorded). Some clones in this sample may be carry-over from other donors' samples. The sequencing input was PBMCs. The DNA for the CDR3 is TGCGCCAGCAGCGGGGGACGCGGGCCAACCTCTGGGGCCAACGTCCTGACTTTC. It is translated as CASSGGRGPTSGANVLTF.